This passage covers 23 T cell receptor beta chains from one sample sequenced in a study of monozygotic twins with inflammatory bowel disease. With the 5' RACE reads reprocessed, TCRdb shows one record per CDR3 protein and no DNA. The listing records 310,000 or so distinct CDR3 sequences. The sample comprised blood. These receptors originate from a human donor with ulcerative colitis or Crohn's disease, or a healthy co-twin of an affected twin (not recorded which).

The chain uses TRBV6-1 and TRBJ2-7; TCRdb picks TRBD1, but there is no DNA to check that call. The CDR3 has 14 amino acids. Germline CDR1 is MNHNS and CDR2 is SASEGT. The CDR3: CASSRDGTKYEQYF.

J is TRBJ2-1 and V is TRBV12-3 or TRBV12-4; as DNA is missing, the TRBD2 call by TCRdb cannot be tested. The CDR3 covers 16 residues. CDR3 sequence reads: CASNIGRLAGENEQFF.

The chain is built from TRBV7-9 and TRBJ1-3. The CDR3 has 13 residues. CDR1 is SEHNR and CDR2 is FQNEAQ in the germline V gene (reference sequence). The CDR3 spells CASSLLLGDTIYF.

This chain joins TRBV11-2 and TRBJ2-5; TCRdb selects TRBD2, and the lack of DNA leaves this call unchecked. In germline, CDR1 is SGHAT, CDR2 FQNNGV. This CDR3 region has 16 residues. This chain's CDR3 is CASLPSLHGGQETQYF.

V gene TRBV3-1 combines with J gene TRBJ2-7; absent DNA, TCRdb's TRBD2 call cannot be checked. CDR1 and CDR2 (germline): LGHDT, YNNKEL (reference sequence). The CDR3 spans 14 residues. CDR3 in amino acids: CASSQDLSGSRQYF.

The chain joins TRBV5-1 to TRBJ1-1; with no DNA, the TCRdb D assignment of TRBD1 cannot be verified. The CDR3 consists of 13 residues. Germline CDR1 reads SGHRS; CDR2 reads YFSETQ. CDR3 in amino acids: CASKEGANTEAFF.

The CDR3 here is CASSLWIGEDTQYF. The rearrangement uses TRBV13 and TRBJ2-3. Per germline, CDR1 PRHDT and CDR2 FYEKMQ (reference sequence). The CDR3 contains 14 residues.

CDR3 amino acids: CASSLANYEQYF. V gene TRBV5-1 combines with J gene TRBJ2-7. This CDR3 is 12 amino acids long. Germline lookup yields CDR1 SGHRS and CDR2 YFSETQ. Based on the CDR3 plus reference TRBV5-1 and TRBJ2-7, the full variable domain is KAGVTQTPRYLIKTRGQQVTLSCSPISGHRSVSWYQQTPGQGLQFLFEYFSETQRNKGNFPGRFSGRQFSNSRSEMNVSTLELGDSALYLCASSLANYEQYFGPGTRLTVT.

The J gene is TRBJ2-7, the V gene TRBV20-1; TCRdb selects TRBD1, and the lack of DNA leaves this call unchecked. This CDR3 comprises 14 residues. Per the germline V gene, CDR1 is DFQATT and CDR2 is SNEGSKA (reference sequence). The CDR3 protein is CSANSQGTQNEQYF.

The V gene is TRBV20-1, the J gene TRBJ2-3; TCRdb indicates TRBD2, and absent DNA this call remains unverified. Germline V gene sequence: CDR1 DFQATT, CDR2 SNEGSKA (reference sequence). The length of the CDR3 is 14 residues. The CDR3 spells CSARESGNTDTQYF.

This chain uses TRBV6-2 or TRBV6-3 with TRBJ2-1; TCRdb's assignment of TRBD2 cannot be checked, as there is no DNA. Germline V gene data show CDR1 as MNHEY and CDR2 as SVGEGT. The CDR3 is 14 amino acids. CDR3: CASSYETSSNEQFF.

The chain recombines TRBV12-3 or TRBV12-4 with TRBJ2-5; absent DNA, TCRdb's TRBD2 call cannot be checked. The length of the CDR3 is 16 residues. CDR3 in amino acids: CASSKGPGLVSETQYF.

The genes are TRBV28 and TRBJ2-7; TCRdb gives TRBD1 as the D gene, but with no DNA this cannot be confirmed. This CDR3 is built from 12 residues. Germline CDR1 is MDHEN and CDR2 is SYDVKM. This CDR3 reads CASSLPIGGREF. Full variable domain (missing parts from reference TRBV28 and TRBJ2-7): DVKVTQSSRYLVKRTGEKVFLECVQDMDHENMFWYRQDPGLGLRLIYFSYDVKMKEKGDIPEGYSVSREKKERFSLILESASTNQTSMYLCASSLPIGGREFGPGTRLTVT.

The chain uses TRBV4-2 and TRBJ2-1; absent DNA, TCRdb's TRBD2 call cannot be checked. The V gene's germline CDR1 is LGHNA and CDR2 YNFKEQ. This CDR3 has 17 amino acids. This CDR3 reads CASSQGPGLAGVSEQFF.

The chain has TRBV7-2 and TRBJ2-5; TCRdb outputs TRBD2, but without DNA this stays unchecked. CDR1 is SGHTA and CDR2 is FQGNSA in the germline V gene. This CDR3 has 15 residues. CDR3 in amino acids: CASSLGGQRRETQYF.

This sequence joins TRBV12-3 or TRBV12-4 and TRBJ1-6; TCRdb's assignment of TRBD1 cannot be checked, as there is no DNA. The CDR3 is made up of 15 amino acids. CDR3 in amino acids: CASSPRRGNSLPLHF.

The chain employs TRBV12-3 or TRBV12-4 and TRBJ2-2; TCRdb reports TRBD2, a call that lacks DNA to check it against. CDR3 length: 15 residues. This CDR3 is CASSFERGITGELFF.

The chain recombines TRBV5-1 with TRBJ2-5; TCRdb indicates TRBD1, and absent DNA this call remains unverified. Germline lookup yields CDR1 SGHRS and CDR2 YFSETQ. There are 15 residues in the CDR3. The CDR3 here is CASSSQTGSAETQYF.

The rearrangement links TRBV20-1 to TRBJ2-1; the D gene TCRdb calls, TRBD1, cannot be checked with no DNA. CDR1 and CDR2 from the germline V gene are DFQATT and SNEGSKA (reference sequence). This CDR3 is built from 14 residues. The CDR3 loop reads CSAVPGQGYNEQFF.

The chain employs TRBV7-3 and TRBJ2-7. CDR3 length: 13 amino acids. The V gene's germline CDR1 is SGHTA and CDR2 FQGTGA. The CDR3 protein is CASSLSREDEQYF.

The genes are TRBV10-3 and TRBJ2-7. Germline CDR1 ENHRY, CDR2 SYGVKD. This CDR3 contains 13 residues. CDR3: CASNSPLNYEQYF.

The V and J genes are TRBV4-2 and TRBJ2-1; TCRdb outputs TRBD2, but without DNA this stays unchecked. CDR3 size: 17 residues. CDR1 is LGHNA, CDR2 YNFKEQ, per germline. The CDR3 loop reads CASSPRSSGDLYNEQFF.

The rearrangement uses TRBV19 and TRBJ2-4; TCRdb picks TRBD2, but there is no DNA to check that call. Germline lookup yields CDR1 LNHDA and CDR2 SQIVND (reference sequence). The CDR3 sequence is 18 residues long. CDR3 sequence: CASSIGLAGGRVKNIQYF.